The T cell receptor beta chain under discussion was sequenced for a study of a mutant IDH1 vaccine in newly diagnosed glioma. Study details: Patients received vaccination from 4-6 weeks after radiotherapy alone, or with temozolomide cycles. Treated patients had a mean age of 40.4 years and a sex split that was approximately 62% male and roughly 40% female. V12 fell at week 35 and V13, the study end, at week 47. General observations from the study: Induction of immune responses by the vaccine occurred in about 95% of patients.

Sequencing was performed with immunoSEQ multiplex PCR; in TCRdb, only in-frame clones are kept and a portion is missing. The sample holds 50,000 to 70,000 clones, approximately 80% seen once. The V gene's germline CDR1 is SGHKS and CDR2 YYEKEE (reference sequence). The CDR3 has 13 residues. The V end was cut by 4 bases, the J end by 4 bases, with 9 bases between. Notes on this clone: The antigen is unknown.

As to time point: week 35, safety follow-up. Every vaccination contained 300 ug of the mutant IDH1 20-mer peptide and was paired with topical imiquimod. This chain connects TRBV5-5 to TRBJ1-5; possibly TRBD1 for D (5 bases). The input for sequencing was PBMCs, taken from a glioma patient whose treatment included an IDH1 peptide vaccine. This receptor was identified in a man aged 25-45 years with glioma. In DNA, the CDR3 is TGTGCCAGCAGCCTTTCAGGGAATCAGCCCCAGCATTTT. Residues: CASSLSGNQPQHF.